Sequencing of this T cell receptor (beta chain) was carried out in a study of shared clonotypes between healthy human individuals. Study context: Per donor, three plates held CD4 naive cells, three held CD4 memory, two held CD8 naive and one held CD8 memory. Findings and limits, study-wide: Incompleteness in sorted-subset sequencing, despite large depth, was shown by rarefaction. In four donors, around 5.5% of naive CD4 clonotypes appeared in common. It was expected that sequencing depth would affect clonotype sharing among donors.

Germline CDR1 reads MNHNS; CDR2 reads SASEGT. The CDR3 runs 15 residues. V lost 2 bases to trimming and J lost 5 bases, with 15 bases between them. The naive CD8 fraction comprised CD45RO-negative cells positively selected for CCR7 and excluded terminally differentiated effector memory CD45RA+ cells. TCRdb's copy holds only in-frame clones and misses some; the assay was immunoSEQ multiplex PCR. This sample has over 2 million clones, with roughly 94% found just once. Turning to this clone: Its target is unknown.

The clonotype comes from a man aged 18-30 years in good health. This sequence joins TRBV6-1 and TRBJ1-2; no definite D call. The sample consisted of naive CD8+ T cells sorted from blood. The CDR3 reads CASSEFDTRLYGYTF. CDR3 DNA sequence: TGTGCCAGCAGTGAATTCGATACGCGGCTTTATGGCTACACCTTC.